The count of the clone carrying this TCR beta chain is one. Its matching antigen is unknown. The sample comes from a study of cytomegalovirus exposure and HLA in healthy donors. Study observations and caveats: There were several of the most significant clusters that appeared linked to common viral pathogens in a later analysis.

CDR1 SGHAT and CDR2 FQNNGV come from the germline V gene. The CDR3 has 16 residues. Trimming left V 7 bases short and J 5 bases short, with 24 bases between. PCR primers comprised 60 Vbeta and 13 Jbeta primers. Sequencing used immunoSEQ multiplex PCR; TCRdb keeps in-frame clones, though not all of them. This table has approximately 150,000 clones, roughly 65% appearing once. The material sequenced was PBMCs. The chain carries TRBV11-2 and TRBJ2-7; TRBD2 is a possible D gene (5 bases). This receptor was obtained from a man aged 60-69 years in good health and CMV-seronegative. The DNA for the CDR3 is TGTGCCAGCACCTCGGGGTGGCGGCTCGCGGCTGACGAGCAGTACTTC. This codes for CASTSGWRLAADEQYF.